This T cell receptor (beta chain) was sequenced in a study of siplizumab effects on memory and regulatory T cells (dated 2019 in TCRdb). Some background on the complete study: The study examined how the anti-CD2 antibody siplizumab affects alloreactive T-cell subsets in allogeneic mixed lymphocyte reactions built from human PBMCs. Study-level results and caveats: Compared with memory T cells, unstimulated naive T cells appeared more diverse, and naive cells seemed to make a substantial contribution to the alloresponse. Whether proliferating Tregs from siplizumab cultures were suppressive was not functionally confirmed. A naive or memory phenotype could not be assigned to roughly 75-97% of proliferating CD4+ or CD8+ clones. In reactions with siplizumab, an average of roughly 69% of mappable alloreactive CD4+ clones were Treg-derived, compared with around 28% in control reactions. Because sequences at frequencies below about 10^-5 were poorly captured, only a minor fraction of alloreactive clones could be mapped back to unstimulated subsets. The cumulative frequency of alloreactive sequences traceable to unstimulated CD4+ memory T cells was significantly reduced by siplizumab.

Sorted unstimulated T cells and proliferating T cells recovered from mixed lymphocyte reactions were subjected to TCRbeta CDR3 sequencing. Fresh whole blood from fewer than twelve HLA-typed healthy donors was used to isolate PBMCs. A distance of 9 bases separates the germline ends of V and J, which lose 2 bases and 10 bases respectively. The CDR3 has 12 amino acids, counting the end cysteine and phenylalanine. The DNA shown is the 36-base CDR3, in frame from base 1. The germline V gene supplies CDR1 LGHNT and CDR2 FRNRAP. With respect to this clone: Its antigen remains unidentified. No qualities accompany the bases; no much larger clone lies one base away.

The protocol used for the library was the immunoSEQ multiplex PCR assay. Roughly 10^5 TCR templates per sample were assayed on the deep sequencing platform. Genomic DNA extracted from sorted T cells was used for TCRbeta CDR3 sequencing. For the original study's pipeline: Clonal analysis of TCRbeta CDR3 data was done in the R programming language. Alloreactive CD4+ and CD8+ clones were defined by comparing unstimulated samples with post-reaction CFSE-low samples. By matching sequences to the repertoires of sorted unstimulated Treg and non-Treg cells, each alloreactive CD4+ clone was assigned a regulatory or non-regulatory origin. Held by TCRdb, this immuneACCESS table contains in-frame sequences only and omits some clones. Under half of the omission traces to an unresolved V gene where checked; the cause of the rest is unknown. The DNA was the basis for D and trimming; V, J and clone size are from that table. The sample table shows about 100,000 clones, and more than 85% are seen once. Of the sample, roughly 0.16% falls within the top ten clones.

The V and J segments used are TRBV12-5 and TRBJ2-1; the D gene cannot be named for sure. The material sequenced was CD4+ T cells sorted from blood. This receptor was obtained from a human donor in good health. The CDR3 protein sequence reads: CASGLPPLEQFF. The nucleotide sequence is given as TGTGCTAGTGGTTTGCCCCCATTGGAGCAGTTCTTC.